These 24 T cell receptor beta chains were all obtained from the same sample, sequenced in a study of blood T cell repertoires in COVID-19. The assay was immunoSEQ multiplex PCR, and TCRdb's table has in-frame clones only and misses some. The table shows over 60,000 clones, with roughly 72% occurring only once. The sample comprised peripheral blood. These receptors were collected from a man aged 55 to 70 with COVID-19, enrolled during active disease.

This clone turned up a few times. The V call is TRBV11-3, the J call TRBJ2-3; TRBD2 matches at 7 bases. V lost 5 bases and J lost 0; bases outside the gene matches: 11. The CDR3 extends over 17 amino acids. Germline CDR1 and CDR2: SGHNT and YENEEA. The CDR3 loop reads CASSRGEGTTSTDTQYF. CDR3 DNA: TGTGCCAGCAGCAGGGGTGAAGGGACTACTAGCACAGATACGCAGTATTTT.

The rearrangement uses TRBV28 and TRBJ2-7, with D tentatively TRBD1 (6 bases). The germline V gene encodes CDR1 MDHEN and CDR2 SYDVKM. The CDR3 totals 15 residues. The V end was cut by 1 base, the J end by 5 bases, with 15 bases between. CDR3 sequence reads: CASSLLQGPTNEQYF. CDR3 nucleotides: TGTGCCAGCAGTTTATTACAGGGTCCCACCAACGAGCAGTACTTC.

The chain uses TRBV12-3 or TRBV12-4 and TRBJ1-6; D might be TRBD1 (5 bases). V lost 7 bases and J lost 10, with 11 bases in between. The CDR3 has 12 amino acids. The CDR3 is CASTQGRSPLHF. As DNA, the CDR3 is TGTGCCAGCACCCAGGGCAGATCACCCCTCCACTTT.

The CDR3 DNA sequence: TGTGCCAGCAGGCCTGGACTAGCGGCCTACGAGCAGTACTTC. Protein: CASRPGLAAYEQYF. The chain is built from TRBV6-5 and TRBJ2-7; the match to TRBD2 covers 10 bases. With 6 bases clipped from V and 2 bases from J, the junction kept 4 bases outside the gene matches. Germline CDR1 reads MNHEY; CDR2 reads SVGAGI. The CDR3 sequence is 14 residues long.

The V call is TRBV5-6, the J call TRBJ1-2; TRBD1 aligns across 7 bases. CDR3 length: 12 residues. The V segment lost 4 bases and the J segment 7 bases; nucleotides outside the gene matches: 4. Looked up from germline, CDR1 is SGHDT and CDR2 is YYEEEE. The CDR3 DNA sequence: TGTGCCAGCAGCCCTACAGGGGTTGGCTACACCTTC. It yields the protein CASSPTGVGYTF.

The chain combines TRBV30 with TRBJ2-1; 11 bases match TRBD2. Germline CDR1 and CDR2: GTSNPN and SVGIG (reference sequence). V shed 5 bases, J shed 7 bases, and the junction held 4 bases outside the gene matches. The CDR3 consists of 13 residues. The CDR3: CAWDTSGGNEQFF. The DNA for the CDR3 is TGTGCCTGGGATACTAGCGGGGGAAATGAGCAGTTCTTC.

The chain couples TRBV6-1 to TRBJ1-2, with D maybe TRBD1 (5 bases). V lost 2 bases and J 8 bases, leaving 15 bases between the germline ends. CDR3 length: 14 residues. Germline V gene sequence: CDR1 MNHNS, CDR2 SASEGT. CDR3 in amino acids: CASSERQGTRGYTF. The CDR3 region has the DNA TGTGCCAGCAGTGAAAGGCAGGGAACGCGAGGCTACACCTTC.

This chain uses TRBV11-3 with TRBJ2-7; 8 nucleotides line up with TRBD1. This CDR3 contains 14 residues. With V trimmed by 3 bases and J by 1 base, 2 bases remained unmatched. Germline V gene data show CDR1 as SGHNT and CDR2 as YENEEA. DNA of the CDR3: TGTGCCAGCAGCTTCGGACAGGGTTCCTACGAGCAGTACTTC. This encodes CASSFGQGSYEQYF.

On this clone: Other nucleotide sequences in the sample specify the same CDR3. The V call is TRBV24-1, the J call TRBJ2-5; 7 bases align to TRBD2. The V and J ends lost 0 bases and 4 bases, in that order; junction bases with no gene match: 4. The CDR3 totals 15 residues. CDR1 KGHDR and CDR2 SFDVKD come from the germline V gene. CDR3 sequence reads: CATSDLLGGGETQYF. The CDR3 DNA sequence: TGTGCCACCAGTGATTTGCTGGGGGGGGGAGAGACCCAGTACTTC.

V gene TRBV6-5 combines with J gene TRBJ2-3, with 9 positions matching TRBD2. The CDR3 spans 15 residues. Trimming cost V 7 bases and J 1 base; bases outside gene matches: 6. Looked up from germline, CDR1 is MNHEY and CDR2 is SVGAGI. The CDR3: CASILAGARTDTQYF. The CDR3 coding sequence is TGTGCCAGCATCTTAGCGGGGGCCCGCACAGATACGCAGTATTTT.

The CDR3 nucleotides are TGCAGCGTTGGGTCAGTCCAAGAGACCCAGTACTTC. Protein sequence: CSVGSVQETQYF. This chain uses TRBV29-1 with TRBJ2-5; D unresolved. V was trimmed by 4 bases and J by 1 base, leaving 7 bases between them. CDR1 is SQVTM and CDR2 is ANQGSEA in the germline V gene. This CDR3 spans 12 amino acids.

The V gene is TRBV11-2, the J gene TRBJ1-5; 9 bases line up with TRBD1. Germline lookup yields CDR1 SGHAT and CDR2 FQNNGV. The CDR3 contains 14 residues. The junction had 6 bases not matched to a gene; V was cut back by 8 bases and J by 4 bases. Here the CDR3 reads CASSFGQGNQPQHF. The CDR3 bases are TGTGCCAGCTCTTTCGGACAGGGGAATCAGCCCCAGCATTTT.

V usage is TRBV19 and J usage is TRBJ2-2; D perhaps matches TRBD2 (6 bases). Germline loops: CDR1 LNHDA, CDR2 SQIVND (reference sequence). This CDR3 has 16 amino acids. The V end was cut by 3 bases, the J end by 1 base, with 12 bases between. CDR3 amino acids: CASSILGLLNTGELFF. CDR3 bases: TGTGCCAGTAGTATTCTGGGACTTCTGAACACCGGGGAGCTGTTTTTT.

The chain joins TRBV7-3 to TRBJ2-1, with D hard to call. Trimming pared 2 bases from V and 6 bases from J, leaving 5 bases between. The CDR3 consists of 12 residues. Germline V gives CDR1 SGHTA, CDR2 FQGTGA. CDR3 nucleotide sequence: TGTGCCAGCAGCTTATCTTCCAATGAGCAGTTCTTC. Translated, it gives CASSLSSNEQFF.

The chain joins TRBV5-1 to TRBJ2-1, with D possibly matching TRBD2 (6 bases). Trimming left V 7 bases short and J 8 bases short, with 13 bases between. CDR1 is SGHRS and CDR2 is YFSETQ in the germline V gene. CDR3 size: 12 residues. CDR3 DNA sequence: TGCGCCAGCTCGGGCGGGGCTGATGAGCAGTTCTTC. Translated: CASSGGADEQFF. The full variable domain, its missing parts supplied by reference TRBV5-1 and TRBJ2-1, is KAGVTQTPRYLIKTRGQQVTLSCSPISGHRSVSWYQQTPGQGLQFLFEYFSETQRNKGNFPGRFSGRQFSNSRSEMNVSTLELGDSALYLCASSGGADEQFFGPGTRLTVL.

The V call is TRBV9, the J call TRBJ1-5; tentative D call: TRBD1 (5 bases). V was trimmed by 4 bases and J by 5 bases, leaving 13 bases between them. The CDR3 consists of 14 residues. The germline V gene has CDR1 SGDLS and CDR2 YYNGEE. CDR3 DNA sequence: TGTGCCAGCAGCCGTTCAGGGTCGGATCAGCCCCAGCATTTT. It yields the protein CASSRSGSDQPQHF.

The chain uses TRBV19 and TRBJ2-7; perhaps TRBD1 as D (5 bases). Germline V gene sequence: CDR1 LNHDA, CDR2 SQIVND (reference sequence). The CDR3 runs to 11 residues. Trimming stripped 6 bases from V and 4 bases from J, with 7 bases between. DNA for the CDR3: TGTGCCAGTAGGGGGCTATACGAGCAGTACTTC. Protein product: CASRGLYEQYF.

The J gene is TRBJ2-6, the V gene TRBV3-1 (or the pseudogene TRBV3-2); D is perhaps TRBD1 (5 bases). Trimming removed 1 base at V and 4 bases at J, with 14 bases between. Germline CDR1 is LGHDT and CDR2 is YNNKEL (reference sequence). The CDR3 extends over 17 amino acids. The chain's CDR3 is CASSQGSRGYGANVLTF. As DNA, the CDR3 is TGTGCCAGCAGCCAAGGATCAAGGGGTTACGGGGCCAACGTCCTGACTTTC.

The rearrangement links TRBV6-5 to TRBJ2-7; 9 bases map to TRBD1. This CDR3 is 14 amino acids long. Germline trimming cut 2 bases from V and 3 bases from J; bases unmatched to any gene: 2. Per the germline V gene, CDR1 is MNHEY and CDR2 is SVGAGI. The CDR3 DNA sequence: TGTGCCAGCAGTTACGAGACAGGGGGCTACGAGCAGTACTTC. Protein: CASSYETGGYEQYF.

The gene calls are TRBV5-1 and TRBJ2-5; 8 nucleotides match TRBD2. Germline V gene data show CDR1 as SGHRS and CDR2 as YFSETQ. Unmatched junction bases numbered 7, after V lost 4 bases and J lost 5 bases. The CDR3 sequence is 14 residues long. CDR3 nucleotides: TGCGCCAGCAGCGGGACGGGGGGGATGGAGACCCAGTACTTC. Protein sequence: CASSGTGGMETQYF.

This rearrangement joins TRBV5-1 to TRBJ1-4; no clear D gene. From germline, CDR1 is SGHRS and CDR2 YFSETQ. The CDR3 has 15 residues. Trimming pared 0 bases from V and 0 bases from J, leaving 6 bases between. The CDR3 DNA follows: TGCGCCAGCAGCTTGGACGGTTCAACTAATGAAAAACTGTTTTTT. Its translation: CASSLDGSTNEKLFF.

V gene TRBV7-3 combines with J gene TRBJ1-4; 10 bases are a match to TRBD1. The CDR3 sequence is 13 residues long. The V segment lost 8 bases and the J segment 8 bases; nucleotides outside the gene matches: 5. The germline V gene encodes CDR1 SGHTA and CDR2 FQGTGA. CDR3 nucleotides: TGTGCCAGCGGACAGGGGGAAGGGGAAAAACTGTTTTTT. It specifies CASGQGEGEKLFF.

CDR3 nucleotides: TGTGCCAGCTCCCGGAGCGGGAGGGCCCAAGAGACCCAGTACTTC. Its translation is CASSRSGRAQETQYF. The chain joins TRBV18 to TRBJ2-5; 10 bases map to TRBD2. The germline V gene has CDR1 KGHSH and CDR2 LQKENI. Trimming removed 6 bases from V and 1 base from J; junction bases left unmatched: 5. CDR3 length: 15 residues.

The chain couples TRBV2 to TRBJ2-1; D remains unclear. Trimming removed 2 bases from V and 3 bases from J, with 5 bases in between. The germline V gene has CDR1 SNHLY and CDR2 FYNNEI. This CDR3 region has 13 residues. CDR3 in DNA: TGTGCCAGCAGTGAATCGGGCTACAATGAGCAGTTCTTC. Translated: CASSESGYNEQFF.